Each of the 23 T cell receptor beta chains below was sequenced from the same sample in a study of CD8 T cells in ankylosing spondylitis (dated by TCRdb to 2017 to 2019). What the research found in general, with its limitations: Blood from ankylosing spondylitis patients appeared to be characterized by a TCR beta motif made up of under ten highly homologous amino acid variants.

These TCRs' antigens remain unknown. The library was made by 5' RACE. The sequencer was an Illumina HiSeq 2500. In TCRdb, the public reads were trimmed at Q25 with fastp and aligned with MiXCR, with productive beta chains retained. Rows with one shared CDR3 protein collapse into an entry with the most common genes and DNA. A total of about 750,000 distinct CDR3 sequences appear in this sample, 15% to 20% of them only once. Together, the top ten hold under 20% of the sample. Specimen: blood, either unsorted or a sorted T cell fraction (not recorded which). These receptors were obtained from a male donor with ankylosing spondylitis.

This clonotype turned up a few times. This chain joins TRBV12-3 or TRBV12-4 and TRBJ1-1; no definite D call. The CDR3 has 13 residues. V was shortened by 6 bases and J by 4 bases, with 12 bases between the two germline ends. CDR3 sequence (DNA): TGTGCCAGCAGACGTGGGGTCGGCACTGAAGCTTTCTTT. Translation gives CASRRGVGTEAFF.

The V and J genes are TRBV7-9 and TRBJ1-3; D perhaps matches TRBD1 (6 bases). Trimming cost V 5 bases and J 0 bases, with 17 bases left between them. Per the germline V gene, CDR1 is SEHNR and CDR2 is FQNEAQ (reference sequence). This CDR3 contains 17 residues. CDR3 nucleotides: TGTGCCAGCAGCCCGGGGACACCACTATTCTCTGGAAACACCATATATTTT. It yields the protein CASSPGTPLFSGNTIYF.

The chain combines TRBV12-3 or TRBV12-4 with TRBJ2-5; D unresolved. The CDR3 runs 13 residues. V was cut by 3 bases and J by 3 bases, with 8 bases left in between. The CDR3 region has the DNA TGTGCCAGCAGTTTTAGACCGAAAGAGACCCAGTACTTC. It translates to CASSFRPKETQYF.

The rearrangement links TRBV5-6 to TRBJ2-3, with 8 bases that match TRBD2. The CDR3 covers 17 residues. Per germline, CDR1 SGHDT and CDR2 YYEEEE. V shed 1 base and J 6 bases; nucleotides not matched to a gene: 13. CDR3 loop: CASSLILLAGGADTQYF. The CDR3, as DNA: TGTGCCAGCAGCTTGATTCTCTTGGCGGGGGGCGCGGATACGCAGTATTTT.

By frequency in the sample, this clonotype is medium-sized. The V gene is TRBV20-1, the J gene TRBJ1-1; 7 bases are shared with TRBD1. This CDR3 has 14 residues. V was clipped by 4 bases and J by 0 bases; unmatched bases: 5. Germline loops: CDR1 DFQATT, CDR2 SNEGSKA (reference sequence). CDR3 in DNA: TGCAGTGCTATAGACAGGGCCCTGAACACTGAAGCTTTCTTT. Its protein product is CSAIDRALNTEAFF.

The table lists this clonotype with many counts. V is TRBV27 and J is TRBJ2-7; TRBD2 aligns across 8 bases. Germline V CDR1 and CDR2: MNHEY, SMNVEV (reference sequence). The CDR3 extends over 15 amino acids. Trimming removed 9 bases from V and 3 bases from J; junction bases left unmatched: 13. For the CDR3, the DNA is TGTGCCAGTGCTCCTACACCGGGACTAGACTACGAGCAGTACTTC. Translation: CASAPTPGLDYEQYF.

The V call is TRBV20-1, the J call TRBJ1-5, with D possibly matching TRBD1 (5 bases). This CDR3 contains 15 residues. The V end lost 6 bases, the J end lost 0 bases, and 15 bases lay between the germline ends. Germline CDR1 reads DFQATT; CDR2 reads SNEGSKA (reference sequence). CDR3 loop: CSAPGSHNSNQPQHF. The DNA for the CDR3 is TGCAGTGCCCCAGGGTCCCACAATAGCAATCAGCCCCAGCATTTT.

This clonotype was observed a few times. The rearrangement joins TRBV3-1 to TRBJ1-2; D call uncertain. V lost 0 bases to trimming and J lost 9 bases, with 14 bases between them. The CDR3 consists of 14 residues. CDR1 and CDR2 (germline): LGHDT, YNNKEL (reference sequence). The CDR3 loop reads CASSQEGSFLSYTF. DNA of the CDR3: TGTGCCAGCAGCCAAGAAGGATCCTTCCTGAGCTACACCTTC.

This clonotype was observed a few times. The rearrangement uses TRBV24-1 and TRBJ1-1, with D possibly matching TRBD1 (5 bases). The germline gives CDR1 KGHDR, CDR2 SFDVKD. V lost 4 bases to trimming and J lost 5 bases, with 7 bases between them. This CDR3 is 12 amino acids long. Here the CDR3 DNA reads TGTGCCACCAGTGACGGGGGGACTGAAGCTTTCTTT. It translates to CATSDGGTEAFF.

The chain combines TRBV20-1 with TRBJ2-1; 8 bases agree with TRBD1. The CDR3 is 13 residues long. Germline CDR1 is DFQATT and CDR2 is SNEGSKA (reference sequence). V lost 3 bases to trimming and J lost 8 bases; unmatched junction nucleotides: 6. The CDR3 spells CSASQGAGDEQFF. CDR3 in DNA: TGCAGTGCTAGTCAGGGGGCGGGTGATGAGCAGTTCTTC.

This clonotype was seen a few times. The genes are TRBV10-3 and TRBJ2-2; D is possibly TRBD1 (6 bases). The V gene lost 6 bases and the J gene lost 16 bases, with 21 bases spanning the gap. The CDR3 is 13 amino acids. CDR1 is ENHRY and CDR2 is SYGVKD in the germline V gene. CDR3 sequence: CAISTESRDMPFF. The CDR3 DNA reads TGTGCCATCAGCACTGAATCCCGGGACATGCCGTTTTTT.

This chain connects TRBV2 to TRBJ2-3; D not certain. The CDR3 spans 17 residues. Germline values: CDR1 SNHLY, CDR2 FYNNEI. V was pared by 0 bases and J by 0 bases, with 13 bases between. CDR3 in DNA: TGTGCCAGCAGTGAAGCGGGAAGAAAAACTAGCACAGATACGCAGTATTTT. This encodes CASSEAGRKTSTDTQYF.

The chain links TRBV6-2 or TRBV6-3 to TRBJ2-7; 7 positions match TRBD1. The junction had 5 bases not matched to a gene; V was cut back by 8 bases and J by 4 bases. The length of the CDR3 is 12 residues. CDR1 is MNHEY, CDR2 SVGEGT, per germline. CDR3 in amino acids: CASGPGGYEQYF. The CDR3 DNA reads TGTGCCAGCGGACCAGGGGGATACGAGCAGTACTTC.

This chain connects TRBV6-5 to TRBJ2-1; TRBD1 agrees at 9 bases. This CDR3 contains 18 residues. The germline V gene encodes CDR1 MNHEY and CDR2 SVGAGI. The ends lost 11 bases at V and 2 bases at J; junction bases unmatched: 19. CDR3 residues: CAVSYSLGQGQPYNEQFF. Here the CDR3 DNA reads TGTGCCGTCAGTTACTCCTTGGGACAGGGCCAACCCTACAATGAGCAGTTCTTC.

The table lists this clonotype with a few counts. This chain connects TRBV20-1 to TRBJ1-1, with D possibly matching TRBD1 (6 bases). There are 14 residues in the CDR3. Looked up from germline, CDR1 is DFQATT and CDR2 is SNEGSKA (reference sequence). The V and J ends lost 3 bases and 3 bases respectively, with 14 bases between them. The CDR3 loop reads CSARRGGQHTEAFF. The CDR3 nucleotides are TGCAGTGCTAGGAGAGGCGGACAGCACACTGAAGCTTTCTTT.

The sample holds a few counts of this clonotype. This chain links TRBV2 with TRBJ2-5, with unresolved D. Germline lookup yields CDR1 SNHLY and CDR2 FYNNEI. The CDR3 length is 12 residues. V lost 4 bases, J lost 4 bases, and 7 bases lay in between. The CDR3 sequence is CASSVVSETQYF. For the CDR3, the DNA is TGTGCCAGCAGTGTGGTTTCAGAGACCCAGTACTTC.

The rearrangement joins TRBV3-1 to TRBJ1-3; the D is unclear. In germline, CDR1 is LGHDT, CDR2 YNNKEL (reference sequence). Deletions cut 1 base from V and 1 base from J, with 11 bases between. The CDR3 length is 16 residues. The CDR3, as DNA: TGTGCCAGCAGCCAAGGCGGGAGCGGGTCTGGAAACACCATATATTTT. It is translated as CASSQGGSGSGNTIYF.

This sequence joins TRBV12-3 or TRBV12-4 and TRBJ2-3, with D hard to call. The V end lost 2 bases, the J end lost 3 bases, and 6 bases lay between the germline ends. The CDR3 contains 13 residues. The CDR3, as DNA: TGTGCCAGCAGTTTATTGGAAACAGATACGCAGTATTTT. Protein sequence: CASSLLETDTQYF.

The rearrangement uses TRBV12-3 or TRBV12-4 and TRBJ1-5, with TRBD1 matching over 10 bases. V shed 6 bases and J 4 bases; nucleotides not matched to a gene: 9. The CDR3 has 16 residues. The CDR3 DNA follows: TGTGCCAGCAGCCAAGATGGGACAGGGGATAATCAGCCCCAGCATTTT. Translated: CASSQDGTGDNQPQHF.

The chain's CDR3 is CASSLLKGAAFF. The DNA for the CDR3 is TGTGCCAGTAGTCTTTTGAAGGGGGCGGCTTTCTTT. The rearrangement joins TRBV19 to TRBJ1-1, with 7 bases lining up with TRBD1. CDR1 and CDR2 (germline): LNHDA, SQIVND (reference sequence). J lost 11 bases, V lost 5 bases, and 8 bases had no gene match. CDR3 length: 12 amino acids.

This clonotype was counted between two and nine times. The chain uses TRBV10-3 and TRBJ2-4; 7 bases match TRBD1. Trimming at V came to 11 bases and at J to 10 bases, leaving 11 bases not matched to a gene. Germline lookup yields CDR1 ENHRY and CDR2 SYGVKD. This CDR3 has 12 residues. CDR3 nucleotides: TGTGCCGTAGGCATACAGGGGCTGATTCAGTACTTC. Translation gives CAVGIQGLIQYF.

This clonotype appeared a few times. The gene calls are TRBV5-1 and TRBJ2-7; weak D call: TRBD1 (6 bases). The CDR3 spans 14 residues. V lost 5 bases, J lost 1 base, and 13 bases lay in between. Germline assignment: CDR1 SGHRS and CDR2 YFSETQ. The CDR3 here is CASRFRTASYEQYF. CDR3 nucleotides: TGCGCCAGCAGGTTCCGGACAGCGTCCTACGAGCAGTACTTC.

V usage is TRBV3-1 and J usage is TRBJ1-1, with 8 bases matching TRBD1. Germline CDR1 is LGHDT and CDR2 is YNNKEL (reference sequence). The CDR3 runs to 15 residues. The V and J ends lost 4 bases and 3 bases, in that order; junction bases with no gene match: 7. DNA for the CDR3: TGTGCCAGCAGCCTACGGACAGGGAGCGACACTGAAGCTTTCTTT. It codes for CASSLRTGSDTEAFF.